The 17 T cell receptor beta chains below were found in one sample sequenced in a study of cytomegalovirus exposure and HLA in healthy donors. In the PCR, 60 Vbeta and 13 Jbeta primers were used. Produced via immunoSEQ multiplex PCR; TCRdb's table is partial and in-frame only. The table includes under 150,000 clones, 65% to 85% detected once. Sequences were obtained from PBMCs. These receptors all come from a man between 50 and 59 years old in good health and CMV-seronegative.

V gene TRBV5-1 combines with J gene TRBJ2-5, with 13 bases fitting TRBD2. The CDR3 sequence is 17 residues long. With 4 bases clipped from V and 1 base from J, the junction kept 7 bases outside the gene matches. CDR1 is SGHRS and CDR2 is YFSETQ in the germline V gene. CDR3 sequence: CASSPGTSGGAQETQYF. The CDR3 nucleotides are TGCGCCAGCAGCCCGGGCACTAGCGGGGGGGCCCAAGAGACCCAGTACTTC.

The chain uses TRBV19 and TRBJ1-2, with D perhaps TRBD1 (5 bases). Trimming shortened V by 10 bases and J by 9 bases, and 24 bases separated the two germline ends. There are 14 residues in the CDR3. Germline V gene data show CDR1 as LNHDA and CDR2 as SQIVND (reference sequence). The CDR3 protein is CATSRVPGSGSYTF. CDR3 DNA sequence: TGTGCCACCAGTAGGGTCCCAGGGTCAGGTAGCTACACCTTC.

This sequence joins TRBV7-2 and TRBJ2-5; 9 nucleotides agree with TRBD1. There are 13 residues in the CDR3. The ends lost 5 bases at V and 4 bases at J; junction bases unmatched: 2. The germline V gene encodes CDR1 SGHTA and CDR2 FQGNSA. The CDR3 loop reads CASSQGQGETQYF. The CDR3 coding sequence is TGTGCCAGCAGCCAGGGACAGGGAGAGACCCAGTACTTC.

Here the CDR3 DNA reads TGTGCCAGCAGCCAAGTACGGACCCAGGGCCAATTGGTGGCCCAGTACTTC. This gives the protein CASSQVRTQGQLVAQYF. The gene calls are TRBV14 and TRBJ2-5; maybe TRBD1 (5 bases). The CDR3 totals 17 residues. Per germline, CDR1 SGHDN and CDR2 FVKESK. Trimming shortened V by 1 base and J by 9 bases, and 24 bases separated the two germline ends.

The genes are TRBV7-8 and TRBJ2-1; TRBD2 matches at 8 bases. The V gene's germline CDR1 is SGHVS and CDR2 FQNEAQ. The ends lost 1 base at V and 8 bases at J; junction bases unmatched: 7. The CDR3 extends over 15 amino acids. The CDR3 loop is CASSLGGTRGHEQFF. CDR3 sequence (DNA): TGTGCCAGCAGCTTAGGAGGGACTAGGGGACATGAGCAGTTCTTC.

The V call is TRBV29-1, the J call TRBJ1-2; 7 nucleotides align to TRBD1. CDR1 is SQVTM and CDR2 is ANQGSEA in the germline V gene. The CDR3 sequence is 15 residues long. V trimming: 6 bases; J trimming: 0 bases; junction bases outside the gene matches: 10. The CDR3 here is CSVALPTGTNYGYTF. The CDR3 coding sequence is TGCAGCGTCGCCCTCCCGACAGGGACTAACTATGGCTACACCTTC.

The chain recombines TRBV19 with TRBJ2-1, with 14 bases aligning to TRBD2. Trimming took 4 bases from V and 4 from J; bases not matched to a gene: 9. The CDR3 has 18 residues. Germline V lookup: CDR1 LNHDA, CDR2 SQIVND (reference sequence). CDR3 residues: CASSKVRTSGGNYNEQFF. The CDR3 coding sequence is TGTGCCAGTAGTAAGGTCCGGACTAGCGGGGGGAATTACAATGAGCAGTTCTTC.

This rearrangement joins TRBV18 to TRBJ2-7, with no clear D. V was trimmed by 0 bases and J by 0 bases, leaving 9 bases between them. The V gene's germline CDR1 is KGHSH and CDR2 LQKENI. The length of the CDR3 is 15 residues. The CDR3 bases are TGTGCCAGCTCACCACCGCTCGGTGACTCCTACGAGCAGTACTTC. Protein: CASSPPLGDSYEQYF.

This chain links TRBV2 with TRBJ2-6, with TRBD1 identical over 8 bases. J lost 4 bases, V lost 5 bases, and 4 bases had no gene match. The CDR3 loop spans 15 amino acids. Germline CDR1 is SNHLY and CDR2 is FYNNEI. Written as DNA, the CDR3 is TGTGCCAGCAGTCGACAGGGGTTCGGGGCCAACGTCCTGACTTTC. Its translation is CASSRQGFGANVLTF.

This sequence joins TRBV27 and TRBJ1-1; 11 bases fit TRBD1. V gave up 3 bases and J gave up 0 bases; unmatched junction bases: 6. In germline, CDR1 is MNHEY, CDR2 SMNVEV (reference sequence). The CDR3 covers 17 residues. The CDR3: CASSLLGTGGVNTEAFF. Here the CDR3 DNA reads TGTGCCAGCAGTTTGTTGGGGACAGGGGGGGTGAACACTGAAGCTTTCTTT.

V and J are TRBV5-6 and TRBJ2-7; 9 nucleotides line up with TRBD1. The J segment lost 12 bases and the V segment lost 4 bases, leaving 17 bases of the junction unmatched. There are 15 residues in the CDR3. Germline CDR1 SGHDT, CDR2 YYEEEE. The CDR3 spells CASSPGTGKSGERYF. The DNA of the CDR3 is TGTGCCAGCAGCCCTGGGACAGGGAAGAGCGGGGAGAGGTACTTC.

The V call is TRBV12-5, the J call TRBJ2-1, with D perhaps matching TRBD2 (5 bases). The CDR3 contains 16 residues. The germline V gene encodes CDR1 LGHNT and CDR2 FRNRAP. The ends were cut back, 4 bases at V and 1 base at J, with 14 bases in the middle. The DNA for the CDR3 is TGTGCTAGTGGTTCAACGGACTCCCCATCCTACAATGAGCAGTTCTTC. Translated: CASGSTDSPSYNEQFF.

V usage is TRBV6-1 and J usage is TRBJ1-5, with 7 bases aligning to TRBD1. CDR1 is MNHNS and CDR2 is SASEGT in the germline V gene. Trimming at V came to 4 bases and at J to 7 bases, leaving 4 bases not matched to a gene. The CDR3 consists of 13 residues. The CDR3 bases are TGTGCCAGCAGTGGGGACAGAACCCAGCCCCAGCATTTT. Protein sequence: CASSGDRTQPQHF.

This rearrangement joins TRBV30 to TRBJ1-5; D may be TRBD1 (6 bases). This CDR3 has 15 residues. Germline lookup yields CDR1 GTSNPN and CDR2 SVGIG (reference sequence). V was cut by 4 bases and J by 1 base, with 14 bases left in between. CDR3 nucleotides: TGTGCCTGGACCTTGGGACACTCGAGCAATCAGCCCCAGCATTTT. Its protein is CAWTLGHSSNQPQHF.

CDR3 nucleotide sequence: TGTGCCAGCAGCTTAGGAGGGACTAGCGTCGAGACCCAGTACTTC. Its protein is CASSLGGTSVETQYF. The chain joins TRBV7-8 to TRBJ2-5, with TRBD2 matching over 10 bases. Per the germline V gene, CDR1 is SGHVS and CDR2 is FQNEAQ. The CDR3 runs 15 residues. With V trimmed by 1 base and J by 5 bases, 4 bases remained unmatched.

The chain has TRBV30 and TRBJ2-1, with TRBD1 as a possible D gene (5 bases). V lost 0 bases, J lost 4 bases, and 22 bases lay in between. Germline CDR1 GTSNPN, CDR2 SVGIG (reference sequence). This CDR3 region has 18 residues. CDR3 loop: CAWSVPADSDIIYNEQFF. The CDR3 coding sequence is TGTGCCTGGAGTGTACCAGCCGACAGCGATATTATTTACAATGAGCAGTTCTTC. Full variable domain (remainder filled in from reference TRBV30 and TRBJ2-1): SQTIHQWPATLVQPVGSPLSLECTVEGTSNPNLYWYRQAAGRGLQLLFYSVGIGQISSEVPQNLSASRPQDRQFILSSKKLLLSDSGFYLCAWSVPADSDIIYNEQFFGPGTRLTVL.

V is TRBV11-2 and J is TRBJ1-1; unclear D gene. Deletions cut 6 bases from V and 0 bases from J, with 8 bases between. In germline, CDR1 is SGHAT, CDR2 FQNNGV. The CDR3 extends over 13 amino acids. The chain's CDR3 is CASSLFLNTEAFF. The DNA of the CDR3 is TGTGCCAGCAGTCTGTTTCTGAACACTGAAGCTTTCTTT.